These T cell receptor beta chains were read from a single sample in a study of blood T cell repertoires in COVID-19. Using immunoSEQ multiplex PCR, the repertoire was profiled, and TCRdb retains in-frame clones only, with some absent. The repertoire holds tens of thousands of clones, with just under 85% as singletons. Specimen: peripheral blood. The receptors come from a man in his 70s with acute or convalescent COVID-19. CDR3s include the opening cysteine and the closing phenylalanine or tryptophan. A D gene is named only where the DNA matches it firmly. Clone size appears in some rows only: once, few, many, or a class for an expanded clone.

TRBV10-3	-	TRBJ2-7	-	TGTGCCATCAGTTCAGACAGGAACTCCTACGAGCAGTACTTC	CAISSDRNSYEQYF
TRBV2	-	TRBJ1-2	TRBD1	TGTGCCAGCAGCGCGGACAGGGGGGATGGCTACACCTTC	CASSADRGDGYTF
TRBV18	-	TRBJ2-7	TRBD1	TGTGCCAGCTCACAGCACCCAGGGGGCTCCTACGAGCAGTACTTC	CASSQHPGGSYEQYF
TRBV27	-	TRBJ2-7	TRBD1	TGTGCCAGCAGTCTACTCCCCGGGCCCGGGACAGACGAGCAGTACTTC	CASSLLPGPGTDEQYF
TRBV20-1	few	TRBJ1-2	-	TGCAGTGCAAAAACGGACTATGGCTACACCTTC	CSAKTDYGYTF
TRBV28	-	TRBJ1-1	-	TGTGCCAGCAGTTTAGGGGGCGAGGGTGACGCTGAAGCTTTCTTT	CASSLGGEGDAEAFF
TRBV5-1	-	TRBJ1-1	-	TGCGCCAGCAGCCAACTACAGGGTTCTAGCACTGAAGCTTTCTTT	CASSQLQGSSTEAFF
TRBV5-4	-	TRBJ2-7	-	TGTGCCAGCAGCTTGGGAAGCGGGTACCCCTACGAGCAGTACTTC	CASSLGSGYPYEQYF
TRBV3-1/TRBV3-2	-	TRBJ1-3	-	TGTGCCAGCAGCCCCCGGCAGGCTGGAAACACCATATATTTT	CASSPRQAGNTIYF
TRBV6-5	-	TRBJ1-1	-	TGTGCCAGCAGTACCCGACTGGAGAGCGCTGAAGCTTTCTTT	CASSTRLESAEAFF
TRBV28	-	TRBJ1-3	TRBD1	TGTGCCAGCACCGAGCGCAGGGGGACTGGAAACACCATATATTTT	CASTERRGTGNTIYF
TRBV5-6	-	TRBJ2-1	-	TGTGCCAGCAGCTTGTACCCGGGCTACAATGAGCAGTTCTTC	CASSLYPGYNEQFF
TRBV12-3/TRBV12-4	-	TRBJ1-2	TRBD1	TGTGCCAGCAGGCCACAGGGGGCGTCCGGCTACACCTTC	CASRPQGASGYTF
TRBV19	-	TRBJ2-5	TRBD1	TGTGCCAGTAGTCTACGGACAGGGGGGTCCAGAGAGACCCAGTACTTC	CASSLRTGGSRETQYF
TRBV10-1	once	TRBJ2-5	-	TGCGCCAGCAGTGAGCAGTACCCAGACCAAGAGACCCAGTACTTC	CASSEQYPDQETQYF
TRBV6-2/TRBV6-3	-	TRBJ1-2	-	TGTGCCAGCAGTCAACAGGGTTATGGCTACACCTTC	CASSQQGYGYTF
TRBV7-2	few	TRBJ2-3	-	TGTGCCAGCAGCTTAGTGTCTCTTAGAGGAGATACGCAGTATTTT	CASSLVSLRGDTQYF
TRBV7-2	-	TRBJ2-6	TRBD1	TGTGCCAGCAGCCTCTGGACAGGAAGCTCTGGGGCCAACGTCCTGACTTTC	CASSLWTGSSGANVLTF
TRBV5-5	-	TRBJ2-2	TRBD1	TGTGCCAGCACCATGGAGAGGTGGGCAGGGGGTGTCACCGGGGAGCTGTTTTTT	CASTMERWAGGVTGELFF
TRBV7-2	-	TRBJ1-5	-	TGTGCCAGCAGCTTAGCTGGGGGGGTAAATCAGCCCCAGCATTTT	CASSLAGGVNQPQHF
TRBV7-9	-	TRBJ2-7	TRBD1	TGTGCCAGCAGCCGGGACAGGGGGGCCTACGAGCAGTACTTC	CASSRDRGAYEQYF
TRBV5-1	-	TRBJ2-1	TRBD2	TGCGCCAGCAGCCTAATCCCCAGCAGGGAGGGGAAGTTCTTC	CASSLIPSREGKFF
TRBV3-1/TRBV3-2	once	TRBJ2-7	TRBD2	TGTGCCAGCAGCCAAGGTTTAGGTCTAGCGGGCTACTACGAGCAGTACTTC	CASSQGLGLAGYYEQYF